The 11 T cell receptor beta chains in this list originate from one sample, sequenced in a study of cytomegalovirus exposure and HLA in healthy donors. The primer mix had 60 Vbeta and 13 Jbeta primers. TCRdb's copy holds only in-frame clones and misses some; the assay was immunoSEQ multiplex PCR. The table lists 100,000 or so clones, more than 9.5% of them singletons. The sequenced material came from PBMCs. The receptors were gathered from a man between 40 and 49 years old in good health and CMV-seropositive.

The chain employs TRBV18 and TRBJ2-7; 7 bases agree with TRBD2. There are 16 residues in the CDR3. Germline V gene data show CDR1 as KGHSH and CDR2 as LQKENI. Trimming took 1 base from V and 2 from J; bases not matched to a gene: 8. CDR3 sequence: CASSPLPLAGAYEQYF. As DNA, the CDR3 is TGTGCCAGCTCACCACTACCACTCGCGGGAGCCTACGAGCAGTACTTC. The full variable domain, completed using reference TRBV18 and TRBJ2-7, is NAGVMQNPRHLVRRRGQEARLRCSPMKGHSHVYWYRQLPEEGLKFMVYLQKENIIDESGMPKERFSAEFPKEGPSILRIQQVVRGDSAAYFCASSPLPLAGAYEQYFGPGTRLTVT.

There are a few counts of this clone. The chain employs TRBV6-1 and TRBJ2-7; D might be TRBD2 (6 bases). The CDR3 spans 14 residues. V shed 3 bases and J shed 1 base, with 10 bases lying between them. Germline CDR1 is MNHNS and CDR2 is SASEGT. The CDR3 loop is CASSEFSGSYEQYF. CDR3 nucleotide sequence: TGTGCCAGCAGTGAGTTTAGCGGATCCTACGAGCAGTACTTC.

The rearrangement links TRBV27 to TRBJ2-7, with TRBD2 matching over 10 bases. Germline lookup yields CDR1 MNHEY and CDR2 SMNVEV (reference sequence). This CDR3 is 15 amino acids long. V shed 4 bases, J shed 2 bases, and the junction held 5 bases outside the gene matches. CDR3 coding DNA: TGTGCCAGCAGTTCCCAGCGGGAGGGGGCCTACGAGCAGTACTTC. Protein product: CASSSQREGAYEQYF.

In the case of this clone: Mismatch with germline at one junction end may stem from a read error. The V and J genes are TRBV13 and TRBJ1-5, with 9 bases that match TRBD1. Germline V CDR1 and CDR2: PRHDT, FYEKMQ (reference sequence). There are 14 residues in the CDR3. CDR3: CASSLRTGDQPQNF. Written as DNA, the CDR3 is TGTGCCAGCAGCTTACGGACAGGGGATCAGCCCCAGAATTTT.

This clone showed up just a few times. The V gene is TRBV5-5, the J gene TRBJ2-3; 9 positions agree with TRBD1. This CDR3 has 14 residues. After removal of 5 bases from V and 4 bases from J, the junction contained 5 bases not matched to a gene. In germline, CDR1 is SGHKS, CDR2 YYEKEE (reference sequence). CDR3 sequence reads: CASRPTGGADTQYF. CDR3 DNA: TGTGCCAGCAGACCGACAGGGGGGGCAGATACGCAGTATTTT.

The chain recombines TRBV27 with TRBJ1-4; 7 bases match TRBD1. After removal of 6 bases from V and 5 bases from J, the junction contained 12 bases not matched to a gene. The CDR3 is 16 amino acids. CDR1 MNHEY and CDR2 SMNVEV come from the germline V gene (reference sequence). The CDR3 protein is CASSFGRGQQNEKLFF. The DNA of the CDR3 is TGTGCCAGCAGCTTCGGGCGGGGACAGCAAAATGAAAAACTGTTTTTT.

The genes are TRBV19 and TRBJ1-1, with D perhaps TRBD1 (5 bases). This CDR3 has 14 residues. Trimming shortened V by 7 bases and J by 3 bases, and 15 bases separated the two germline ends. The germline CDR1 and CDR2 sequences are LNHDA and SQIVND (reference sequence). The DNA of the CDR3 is TGTGCCAGTACAATCTGGGGGGGGGACACTGAAGCTTTCTTT. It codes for CASTIWGGDTEAFF.

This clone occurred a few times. The CDR3 reads CASSGGLQETQYF. CDR3 nucleotides: TGTGCCAGCAGTGGGGGACTACAAGAGACCCAGTACTTC. The gene calls are TRBV25-1 and TRBJ2-5; 7 bases match TRBD2. J was trimmed by 2 bases and V by 4 bases; bases with no gene match: 1. Germline CDR1 is MGHDK and CDR2 is SYGVNS. There are 13 residues in the CDR3.

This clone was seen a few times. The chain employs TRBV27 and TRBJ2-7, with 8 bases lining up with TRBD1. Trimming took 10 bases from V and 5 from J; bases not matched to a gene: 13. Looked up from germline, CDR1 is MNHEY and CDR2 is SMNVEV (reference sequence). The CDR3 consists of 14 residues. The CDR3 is CATRGQGAVDEQYF. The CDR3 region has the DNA TGTGCCACGCGAGGACAGGGCGCCGTGGACGAGCAGTACTTC.

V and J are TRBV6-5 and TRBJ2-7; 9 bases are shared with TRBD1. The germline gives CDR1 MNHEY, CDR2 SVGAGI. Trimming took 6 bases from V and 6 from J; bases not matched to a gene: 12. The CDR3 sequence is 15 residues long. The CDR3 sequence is CASRLTAGTGTEQYF. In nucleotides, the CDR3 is TGTGCCAGCAGACTCACCGCCGGGACAGGGACCGAGCAGTACTTC.

CDR3 DNA sequence: TGTGCCATCAGTGATAGCTATCGGGATAGCGGGAGAGAGACCCAGTACTTC. Translated: CAISDSYRDSGRETQYF. This sequence joins TRBV10-3 and TRBJ2-5; TRBD2 matches 9 bases. Looked up from germline, CDR1 is ENHRY and CDR2 is SYGVKD. The V gene end was trimmed by 3 bases and the J gene end by 4 bases; junction bases not matched to a gene: 12. This CDR3 has 17 residues.